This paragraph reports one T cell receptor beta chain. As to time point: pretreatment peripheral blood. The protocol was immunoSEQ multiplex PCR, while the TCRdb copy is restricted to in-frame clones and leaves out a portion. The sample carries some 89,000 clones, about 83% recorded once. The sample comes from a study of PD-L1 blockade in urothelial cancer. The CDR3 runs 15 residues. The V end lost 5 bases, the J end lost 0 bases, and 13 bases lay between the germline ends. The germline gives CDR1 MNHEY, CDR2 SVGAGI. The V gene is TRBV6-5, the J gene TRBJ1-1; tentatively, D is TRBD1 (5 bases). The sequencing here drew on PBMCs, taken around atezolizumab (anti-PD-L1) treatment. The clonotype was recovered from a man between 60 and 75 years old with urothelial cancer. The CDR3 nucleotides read TGTGCCAGCAGTCCAGGGAATCGGGTGAACACTGAAGCTTTCTTT. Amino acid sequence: CASSPGNRVNTEAFF.